A single sample gave rise to the 21 T cell receptor beta chains below, sequenced in a study of CD8+CD57+ T cells in acquired aplastic anemia. CD8+CD57+ cell expansion, shown by flow cytometry, had occurred in the patients selected for sequencing. For CDR3 and TCR beta VDJ profiling, genomic DNA was the template used. TCRdb analysed the reads with MiXCR anew, one entry per CDR3 protein. Seen here are approximately 80,000 distinct CDR3 sequences, 55% to 75% observed once, and the top ten hold roughly 80%. Sequenced: sorted CD4+, CD8+, or CD8+CD57+ T cells (not recorded which) from PBMCs. The origin of the receptors is a human donor with aplastic anemia.

In its sample, this clonotype was seen a few times. The rearrangement links TRBV7-9 to TRBJ2-5; D is ambiguous. The CDR3 sequence is 11 residues long. Looked up from germline, CDR1 is SEHNR and CDR2 is FQNEAQ (reference sequence). V was clipped by 7 bases and J by 7 bases, with 10 bases between them. In DNA, the CDR3 is TGTGCCAGCACCACGTGGAGGACCCAGTACTTC. Translated, it gives CASTTWRTQYF.

This chain uses TRBV19 with TRBJ1-2; D not certain. Germline CDR1 and CDR2: LNHDA and SQIVND (reference sequence). There are 14 residues in the CDR3. Trimming took off 1 base at V and 6 bases at J, with 12 bases between the two ends. Here the CDR3 reads CASSIGTSIDGYTF. The CDR3 coding sequence is TGTGCCAGTAGTATAGGTACATCGATCGATGGCTACACCTTC.

The J gene is TRBJ1-5, the V gene TRBV7-4; the D gene is possibly TRBD1 (5 bases). The CDR3 loop spans 12 amino acids. Per the germline V gene, CDR1 is SGHVT and CDR2 is SQSDAQ. V gave up 5 bases and J gave up 8 bases, with 10 bases separating them. The CDR3 DNA reads TGTGCCAGCAGCCTACCGGGGGAGCCCCAGCATTTT. Translation: CASSLPGEPQHF. Combining the CDR3 with reference TRBV7-4 and TRBJ1-5 gives the whole variable domain GAGVSQSPRYKVAKRGRDVALRCDSISGHVTLYWYRQTLGQGSEVLTYSQSDAQRDKSGRPSGRFSAERPERSVSTLKIQRTEQGDSAVYLCASSLPGEPQHFGDGTRLSIL.

This sequence joins TRBV7-6 and TRBJ2-3, with D perhaps TRBD1 (6 bases). From germline, CDR1 is SGHVS and CDR2 FNYEAQ. The CDR3 is 15 amino acids. The V end lost 1 base, the J end lost 4 bases, and 12 bases lay between the germline ends. As DNA, the CDR3 is TGTGCCAGCAGCTTAGGGACAGCGTGGGCAGATACGCAGTATTTT. As protein: CASSLGTAWADTQYF.

This clonotype was counted between two and nine times. This chain links TRBV19 with TRBJ2-7, with 8 bases fitting TRBD1. There are 13 residues in the CDR3. The V segment lost 5 bases and the J segment 4 bases; nucleotides outside the gene matches: 4. CDR1 and CDR2 from the germline V gene are LNHDA and SQIVND (reference sequence). The CDR3 sequence: CASSLRTGYEQYF. The CDR3 DNA reads as TGTGCCAGTAGTCTTAGGACAGGGTACGAGCAGTACTTC.

As to this clonotype: A read error may produce the germline difference seen at one junction end. CDR3 nucleotides: TGCAGTGCTAGAGAAACCGGGACAGGGAATGGGCAGTTCTTC. Its translation is CSARETGTGNGQFF. The chain has TRBV20-1 and TRBJ2-1; 9 bases line up with TRBD1. From germline, CDR1 is DFQATT and CDR2 SNEGSKA (reference sequence). The CDR3 runs 14 residues.

This chain uses TRBV10-3 with TRBJ2-5; D is perhaps TRBD2 (5 bases). Trimming took 2 bases from V and 2 from J, leaving 6 bases between them. The CDR3 is 13 residues long. CDR1 and CDR2 (germline): ENHRY, SYGVKD. The DNA for the CDR3 is TGTGCCATCAGTGAGGGGGAGCAAGAGACCCAGTACTTC. Translated, it gives CAISEGEQETQYF.

The rearrangement joins TRBV19 to TRBJ1-1; D not resolved. The CDR3 consists of 16 residues. CDR1 and CDR2 (germline): LNHDA, SQIVND (reference sequence). Trimming pared 10 bases from V and 0 bases from J, leaving 21 bases between. The CDR3 spells CATTIRMQSLNTEAFF. The CDR3 bases are TGTGCCACCACTATAAGGATGCAGAGCCTGAACACTGAAGCTTTCTTT.

V is TRBV2 and J is TRBJ1-2; 7 nucleotides agree with TRBD1. CDR3 size: 14 residues. The V gene end was trimmed by 4 bases and the J gene end by 3 bases; junction bases not matched to a gene: 5. From germline, CDR1 is SNHLY and CDR2 FYNNEI. CDR3 in DNA: TGTGCCAGCAGTGGACAGGGAGGGCACTATGGCTACACCTTC. Protein: CASSGQGGHYGYTF.

The gene calls are TRBV7-7 and TRBJ2-7; 9 positions match TRBD1. From germline, CDR1 is SSHAT and CDR2 FNYEAQ (reference sequence). CDR3 length: 15 residues. The trim removed 5 bases at V and 6 bases at J, leaving 11 bases unmatched. CDR3 protein: CASSPTGTGRIEQYF. DNA for the CDR3: TGTGCCAGCAGCCCCACGGGGACAGGGAGGATCGAGCAGTACTTC.

This clonotype was recorded a few times. V is TRBV7-9 and J is TRBJ2-5; D ambiguous. The ends were cut back, 5 bases at V and 5 bases at J, with 12 bases in the middle. This CDR3 spans 13 amino acids. Germline-derived CDR1 and CDR2 are SEHNR and FQNEAQ (reference sequence). The CDR3: CASSREGRETQYF. The CDR3 nucleotides read TGTGCCAGCAGCCGAGAAGGAAGGGAGACCCAGTACTTC.

The V call is TRBV29-1, the J call TRBJ1-5; a possible D gene is TRBD1 (6 bases). This CDR3 has 12 amino acids. Trimming cost V 6 bases and J 7 bases, with 13 bases left between them. CDR1 and CDR2 from the germline V gene are SQVTM and ANQGSEA. The CDR3 is CSVVGRGQPQHF. CDR3 nucleotide sequence: TGCAGCGTCGTGGGCAGGGGCCAGCCCCAGCATTTT.

The genes are TRBV20-1 and TRBJ1-1, with a weak D call TRBD1 (6 bases). The CDR3 has 13 amino acids. Germline V gene lookup returns CDR1 DFQATT and CDR2 SNEGSKA (reference sequence). Trimming shortened V by 2 bases and J by 2 bases, and 9 bases separated the two germline ends. CDR3 DNA: TGCAGTGCTAGAACAGGGACCAACACTGAAGCTTTCTTT. Translated: CSARTGTNTEAFF.

The rearrangement links TRBV5-1 to TRBJ1-1, with 7 bases that match TRBD1. Germline V lookup: CDR1 SGHRS, CDR2 YFSETQ. The V segment lost 4 bases and the J segment 0 bases; nucleotides outside the gene matches: 6. CDR3 length: 15 residues. CDR3 in DNA: TGCGCCAGCAGCCCCAGGACAGGCTTGAACACTGAAGCTTTCTTT. This translates into CASSPRTGLNTEAFF.

This clonotype was seen more than once but under ten times. The genes are TRBV15 and TRBJ2-1, with 11 bases fitting TRBD2. Germline CDR1 and CDR2: LNHNV and YYDKDF (reference sequence). Trimming at V came to 7 bases and at J to 8 bases, leaving 13 bases not matched to a gene. This CDR3 region has 16 residues. CDR3 DNA: TGTGCCACCACCCCCAGGGTGGCTAGCGGGGGGCATGAGCAGTTCTTC. Encoded protein: CATTPRVASGGHEQFF. Drawing the rest from reference TRBV15 and TRBJ2-1, the complete variable domain is DAMVIQNPRYQVTQFGKPVTLSCSQTLNHNVMYWYQQKSSQAPKLLFHYYDKDFNNEADTPDNFQSRRPNTSFCFLDIRSPGLGDTAMYLCATTPRVASGGHEQFFGPGTRLTVL.

The chain recombines TRBV20-1 with TRBJ2-5, with TRBD1 matching over 10 bases. V lost 1 base, J lost 10 bases, and 3 bases stayed unmatched. The germline V gene has CDR1 DFQATT and CDR2 SNEGSKA (reference sequence). CDR3 length equals 12 residues. The CDR3 loop is CSARGTGGDQYF. In DNA form, the CDR3 reads TGCAGTGCTAGAGGGACAGGGGGAGACCAGTACTTC.

The chain employs TRBV20-1 and TRBJ1-6; possibly TRBD1 for D (5 bases). Trimming removed 0 bases at V and 8 bases at J, with 11 bases between. Germline lookup yields CDR1 DFQATT and CDR2 SNEGSKA (reference sequence). The CDR3 loop spans 14 amino acids. The CDR3 nucleotides are TGCAGTGCTAGAGACCCTCAGGGACATTCACCCCTCCACTTT. Its translation is CSARDPQGHSPLHF.

The chain employs TRBV19 and TRBJ1-1; D might be TRBD1 (5 bases). CDR1 is LNHDA and CDR2 is SQIVND in the germline V gene (reference sequence). CDR3 length: 12 residues. The ends were cut back, 9 bases at V and 8 bases at J, with 16 bases in the middle. DNA for the CDR3: TGTGCCAGCCTAAATGGGGCCGAAGAAGCTTTCTTT. Amino acids: CASLNGAEEAFF.

The chain links TRBV7-9 to TRBJ2-5; the match to TRBD2 covers 9 bases. V dropped 7 bases and J dropped 5; count of bases not matched to a gene: 11. CDR1 and CDR2 from the germline V gene are SEHNR and FQNEAQ (reference sequence). The CDR3 has 15 residues. This CDR3 reads CASTLLSGGRETQYF. CDR3 DNA: TGTGCCAGCACCCTTTTGAGCGGGGGGCGTGAGACCCAGTACTTC.

The rearrangement links TRBV2 to TRBJ1-1; 7 bases map to TRBD1. CDR3 length equals 13 residues. Germline values: CDR1 SNHLY, CDR2 FYNNEI. Trimming at V came to 6 bases and at J to 7 bases, leaving 8 bases not matched to a gene. The CDR3 spells CASSTPGQREAFF. The CDR3 DNA is TGTGCCAGCAGCACACCGGGACAGCGTGAAGCTTTCTTT.

The chain has TRBV19 and TRBJ1-6, with D unresolved. V was trimmed by 11 bases and J by 5 bases, leaving 13 bases between them. CDR1 and CDR2 (germline): LNHDA, SQIVND (reference sequence). The CDR3 has 13 residues. The DNA for the CDR3 is TGTGCCGCGTCGACCTTAGATAATTCACCCCTCCACTTT. Translating it yields CAASTLDNSPLHF.